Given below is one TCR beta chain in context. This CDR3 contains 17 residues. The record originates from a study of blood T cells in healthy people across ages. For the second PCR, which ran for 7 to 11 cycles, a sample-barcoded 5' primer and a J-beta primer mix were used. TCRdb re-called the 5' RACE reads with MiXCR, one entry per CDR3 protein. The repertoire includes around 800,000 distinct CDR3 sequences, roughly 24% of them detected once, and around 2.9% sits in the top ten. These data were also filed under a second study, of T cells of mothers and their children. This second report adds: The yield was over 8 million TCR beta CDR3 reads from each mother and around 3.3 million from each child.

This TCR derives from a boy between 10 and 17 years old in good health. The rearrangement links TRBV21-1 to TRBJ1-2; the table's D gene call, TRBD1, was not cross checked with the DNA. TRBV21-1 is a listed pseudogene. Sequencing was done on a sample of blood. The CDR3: CASSKEIMDRSSYGYTF. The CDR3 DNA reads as TGTGCCAGCAGCAAAGAGATTATGGACAGGAGTTCGTACGGCTACACCTTC.